Shown below are 21 T cell receptor beta chains from a single sample sequenced in a study of blood T cell repertoires in COVID-19. Sequencing was performed with immunoSEQ multiplex PCR; in TCRdb, only in-frame clones are kept and a portion is missing. In the table there are tens of thousands of clones, approximately 89% of which are singletons. The specimen sequenced was peripheral blood. The source of these receptors is a man aged 65 to 79 with active or convalescent COVID-19.

The chain has TRBV28 and TRBJ2-7, with 10 bases fitting TRBD2. The V and J ends lost 7 bases and 3 bases, in that order; junction bases with no gene match: 9. CDR1 and CDR2 (germline): MDHEN, SYDVKM. This CDR3 contains 15 residues. The CDR3 DNA reads TGTGCCAGCAATCGACTAAGCGGGGGGGTCTACGAGCAGTACTTC. As protein: CASNRLSGGVYEQYF. Together with reference TRBV28 and TRBJ2-7, the CDR3 gives the full variable domain: DVKVTQSSRYLVKRTGEKVFLECVQDMDHENMFWYRQDPGLGLRLIYFSYDVKMKEKGDIPEGYSVSREKKERFSLILESASTNQTSMYLCASNRLSGGVYEQYFGPGTRLTVT.

V gene TRBV5-1 combines with J gene TRBJ1-2; D may be TRBD1 (6 bases). This CDR3 comprises 15 residues. The V gene's germline CDR1 is SGHRS and CDR2 YFSETQ. Deletions cut 4 bases from V and 8 bases from J, with 21 bases between. The CDR3 is CASSTGGAERHGYTF. CDR3 coding DNA: TGCGCCAGCAGCACGGGGGGGGCCGAGCGTCACGGCTACACCTTC.

The chain has TRBV5-1 and TRBJ2-3; D might be TRBD2 (6 bases). V lost 9 bases and J lost 4, with 18 bases in between. CDR3 length: 14 residues. Germline V gives CDR1 SGHRS, CDR2 YFSETQ. The CDR3 region has the DNA TGCGCCACGACGGACGGGAGACGGGCAGATACGCAGTATTTT. Encoded protein: CATTDGRRADTQYF.

The rearrangement uses TRBV5-6 and TRBJ2-2, with 10 positions matching TRBD1. This CDR3 contains 16 residues. Germline V CDR1 and CDR2: SGHDT, YYEEEE. J gave up 4 bases and V 0 bases, and 3 bases lay outside the gene matches. This CDR3 reads CASSLGQGAITGELFF. The CDR3 nucleotides are TGTGCCAGCAGCTTGGGACAGGGGGCTATCACCGGGGAGCTGTTTTTT.

This sequence joins TRBV5-1 and TRBJ1-2; TRBD1 matches 8 bases. The CDR3 spans 15 residues. J lost 4 bases, V lost 0 bases, and 5 bases had no gene match. The germline CDR1 and CDR2 sequences are SGHRS and YFSETQ. This CDR3 is CASSLDPGGRYGYTF. DNA for the CDR3: TGCGCCAGCAGCTTGGACCCAGGGGGCCGCTATGGCTACACCTTC.

The chain carries TRBV5-1 and TRBJ2-1; perhaps TRBD1 as D (6 bases). Trimming removed 0 bases from V and 3 bases from J, with 7 bases in between. The germline gives CDR1 SGHRS, CDR2 YFSETQ. This CDR3 region has 14 residues. The CDR3 DNA sequence: TGCGCCAGCAGCTTGGGACAGGTCTACAATGAGCAGTTCTTC. Its protein is CASSLGQVYNEQFF.

This rearrangement joins TRBV5-6 to TRBJ2-7, with 9 positions matching TRBD1. CDR3 length: 16 residues. Germline V gene data show CDR1 as SGHDT and CDR2 as YYEEEE. Germline trimming cut 0 bases from V and 1 base from J; bases unmatched to any gene: 5. CDR3 bases: TGTGCCAGCAGCTTGGCACCGGGACAGGGATCCTACGAGCAGTACTTC. It translates to CASSLAPGQGSYEQYF.

The rearrangement joins TRBV9 to TRBJ1-2; D gene ambiguous. The CDR3 spans 15 residues. V lost 4 bases and J lost 3, with 16 bases in between. The germline V gene has CDR1 SGDLS and CDR2 YYNGEE. DNA for the CDR3: TGTGCCAGCAGCCCCCGCGGAGGAGGAGACTATGGCTACACCTTC. Amino acid sequence: CASSPRGGGDYGYTF. Looking up the rest from reference TRBV9 and TRBJ1-2 gives the full variable domain: DSGVTQTPKHLITATGQRVTLRCSPRSGDLSVYWYQQSLDQGLQFLIQYYNGEERAKGNILERFSAQQFPDLHSELNLSSLELGDSALYFCASSPRGGGDYGYTFGSGTRLTVV.

The chain uses TRBV6-2 or TRBV6-3 and TRBJ1-1, with D uncertain. Trimming removed 3 bases at V and 1 base at J, with 12 bases between. Per the germline V gene, CDR1 is MNHEY and CDR2 is SVGEGT. The CDR3 covers 15 residues. The CDR3 nucleotides are TGTGCCAGCAGTTATAGAGGGTTCCGGAACACTGAAGCTTTCTTT. Its translation: CASSYRGFRNTEAFF.

The rearrangement links TRBV27 to TRBJ1-6; TRBD1 is a possible D gene (5 bases). Germline loops: CDR1 MNHEY, CDR2 SMNVEV (reference sequence). Between the trimmed V and J ends, which lost 2 bases and 9 bases, there was a span of 14 bases. CDR3 size: 15 residues. CDR3 sequence: CASSLQGIMGSPLHF. CDR3 DNA: TGTGCCAGCAGTTTACAGGGCATTATGGGTTCACCCCTCCACTTT.

The chain uses TRBV18 and TRBJ1-4; no clear D. The CDR3 is 14 amino acids. Trimming stripped 4 bases from V and 3 bases from J, with 9 bases between. Germline V gene data show CDR1 as KGHSH and CDR2 as LQKENI. CDR3 protein: CASSRGRANEKLFF. The CDR3 DNA is TGTGCCAGCTCACGCGGGAGGGCTAATGAAAAACTGTTTTTT.

The rearrangement joins TRBV6-5 to TRBJ1-4; possible D gene TRBD1, 5 bases. Trimming shortened V by 2 bases and J by 2 bases, and 9 bases separated the two germline ends. CDR3 length: 15 residues. Per the germline V gene, CDR1 is MNHEY and CDR2 is SVGAGI. The CDR3 loop is CASSYSGATNEKLFF. The CDR3 DNA is TGTGCCAGCAGTTACAGCGGGGCGACTAATGAAAAACTGTTTTTT.

This chain uses TRBV12-3 or TRBV12-4 with TRBJ1-1; no clear D. The CDR3 has 13 residues. Deletions cut 4 bases from V and 9 bases from J, with 15 bases between. This chain's CDR3 is CASSYQRGVQAFF. The CDR3 DNA reads as TGTGCCAGCAGTTACCAACGAGGCGTTCAAGCTTTCTTT.

The chain carries TRBV4-1 and TRBJ2-3, with a tentative D call TRBD2 (5 bases). The ends were cut back, 1 base at V and 6 bases at J, with 11 bases in the middle. Germline CDR1 MGHRA, CDR2 YSYEKL. The CDR3 is 14 amino acids. The CDR3 coding sequence is TGCGCCAGCAGCCAAGGGAGGCAGACGGATACGCAGTATTTT. Amino acids: CASSQGRQTDTQYF.

The chain employs TRBV15 and TRBJ1-5; TRBD1 matches 9 bases. Trimming removed 1 base from V and 5 bases from J; junction bases left unmatched: 3. The CDR3 runs to 15 residues. Germline loops: CDR1 LNHNV, CDR2 YYDKDF (reference sequence). CDR3 sequence (DNA): TGTGCCACCAGCAGAGCTGACAGGGGGGATCAGCCCCAGCATTTT. Amino acids: CATSRADRGDQPQHF.

The chain uses TRBV6-6 and TRBJ1-2; 7 bases match TRBD1. The CDR3 is 14 residues long. The junction had 10 bases not matched to a gene; V was cut back by 7 bases and J by 5 bases. CDR1 MNHNY and CDR2 SVGAGI come from the germline V gene (reference sequence). Here the CDR3 reads CASTPSWTGYGYTF. CDR3 nucleotide sequence: TGTGCCAGCACCCCCTCTTGGACAGGATATGGCTACACCTTC.

The chain is built from TRBV11-2 and TRBJ2-2, with D hard to call. The length of the CDR3 is 14 residues. Trimming took off 5 bases at V and 1 base at J, with 8 bases between the two ends. Germline values: CDR1 SGHAT, CDR2 FQNNGV. In DNA, the CDR3 is TGTGCCAGCAGCCGAAGAGGGAACACCGGGGAGCTGTTTTTT. Amino acids: CASSRRGNTGELFF.

CDR3 region: CASSSERGQPQHF. The DNA of the CDR3 is TGTGCCAGCAGTTCGGAAAGGGGTCAGCCCCAGCATTTT. This chain connects TRBV2 to TRBJ1-5; possibly TRBD1 for D (5 bases). In germline, CDR1 is SNHLY, CDR2 FYNNEI. Trimming removed 5 bases from V and 6 bases from J, with 11 bases in between. The CDR3 has 13 amino acids.

The chain uses TRBV7-2 and TRBJ2-3; 7 positions agree with TRBD1. The CDR3 extends over 15 amino acids. Germline V lookup: CDR1 SGHTA, CDR2 FQGNSA. V trimming: 5 bases; J trimming: 4 bases; junction bases outside the gene matches: 9. The CDR3 region has the DNA TGTGCCAGCAGCCTGAGCTGGACAGGCCCAGATACGCAGTATTTT. Its protein product is CASSLSWTGPDTQYF.

This chain joins TRBV6-6 and TRBJ1-3; a weak D match, TRBD1 (6 bases). The germline V gene encodes CDR1 MNHNY and CDR2 SVGAGI (reference sequence). This CDR3 comprises 15 residues. With 7 bases removed from V and 2 bases from J, the gap between germline ends came to 15 bases. CDR3 bases: TGTGCCAGCACCTTTGTCCGGGACACTGGAAACACCATATATTTT. It encodes CASTFVRDTGNTIYF.

The rearrangement links TRBV5-1 to TRBJ2-3; 14 positions agree with TRBD2. V was clipped by 6 bases and J by 1 base; unmatched bases: 4. The CDR3 is made up of 16 amino acids. CDR1 SGHRS and CDR2 YFSETQ come from the germline V gene. For the CDR3, the DNA is TGCGCCAGCACCCTGGGACTAGCGGGGGGCACAGATACGCAGTATTTT. Encoded protein: CASTLGLAGGTDTQYF. The full variable domain, completed using reference TRBV5-1 and TRBJ2-3, is KAGVTQTPRYLIKTRGQQVTLSCSPISGHRSVSWYQQTPGQGLQFLFEYFSETQRNKGNFPGRFSGRQFSNSRSEMNVSTLELGDSALYLCASTLGLAGGTDTQYFGPGTRLTVL.